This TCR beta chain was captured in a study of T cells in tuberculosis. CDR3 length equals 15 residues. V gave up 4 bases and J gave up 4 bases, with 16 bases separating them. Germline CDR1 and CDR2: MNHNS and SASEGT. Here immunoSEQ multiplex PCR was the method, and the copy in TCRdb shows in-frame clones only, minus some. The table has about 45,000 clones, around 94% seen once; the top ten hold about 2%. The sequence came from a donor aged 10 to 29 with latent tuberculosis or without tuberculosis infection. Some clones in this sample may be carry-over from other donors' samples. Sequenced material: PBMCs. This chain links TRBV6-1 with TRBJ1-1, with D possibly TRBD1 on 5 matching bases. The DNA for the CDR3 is TGTGCCAGCAGTGCGGGCGGATCAGGGATCACTGAAGCTTTCTTT. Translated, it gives CASSAGGSGITEAFF.